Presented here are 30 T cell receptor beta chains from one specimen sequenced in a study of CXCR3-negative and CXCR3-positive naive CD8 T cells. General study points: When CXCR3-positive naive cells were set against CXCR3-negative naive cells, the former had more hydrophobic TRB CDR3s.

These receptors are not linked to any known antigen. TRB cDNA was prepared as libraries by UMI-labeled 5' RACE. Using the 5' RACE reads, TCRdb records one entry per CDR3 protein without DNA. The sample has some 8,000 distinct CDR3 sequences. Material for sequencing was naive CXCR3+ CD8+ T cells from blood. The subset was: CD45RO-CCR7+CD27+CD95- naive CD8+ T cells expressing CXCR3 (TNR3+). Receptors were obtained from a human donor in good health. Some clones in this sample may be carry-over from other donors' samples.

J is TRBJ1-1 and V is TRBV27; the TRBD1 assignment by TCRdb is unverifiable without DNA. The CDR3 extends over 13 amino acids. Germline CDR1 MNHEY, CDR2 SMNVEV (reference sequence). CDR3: CASSLSGGTEAFF.

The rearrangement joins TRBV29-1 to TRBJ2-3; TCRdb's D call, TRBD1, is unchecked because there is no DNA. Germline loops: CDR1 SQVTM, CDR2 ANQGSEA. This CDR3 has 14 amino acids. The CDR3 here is CRGEQGARADTRYF.

The CDR3 region is CSAPMGAEQYF. This rearrangement joins TRBV20-1 to TRBJ2-7; TCRdb's assignment of TRBD2 cannot be checked, as there is no DNA. The germline V gene has CDR1 DFQATT and CDR2 SNEGSKA (reference sequence). The CDR3 sequence is 11 residues long.

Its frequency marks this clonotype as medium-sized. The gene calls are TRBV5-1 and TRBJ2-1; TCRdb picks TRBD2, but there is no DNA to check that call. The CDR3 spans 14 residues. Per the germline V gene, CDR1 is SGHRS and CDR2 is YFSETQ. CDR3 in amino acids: CASSLWDEHNEQFF.

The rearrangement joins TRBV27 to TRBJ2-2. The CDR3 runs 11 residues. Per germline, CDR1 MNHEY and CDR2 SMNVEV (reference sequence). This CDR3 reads CASSTSGELFF.

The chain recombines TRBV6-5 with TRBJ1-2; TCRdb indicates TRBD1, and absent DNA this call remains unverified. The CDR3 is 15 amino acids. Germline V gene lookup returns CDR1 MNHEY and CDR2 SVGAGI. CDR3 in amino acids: CASSPRDREGGGYTF.

This chain's CDR3 is CASSLGGQSYEQYF. V is TRBV28 and J is TRBJ2-7; TCRdb outputs TRBD1, but without DNA this stays unchecked. This CDR3 has 14 residues. Germline loops: CDR1 MDHEN, CDR2 SYDVKM.

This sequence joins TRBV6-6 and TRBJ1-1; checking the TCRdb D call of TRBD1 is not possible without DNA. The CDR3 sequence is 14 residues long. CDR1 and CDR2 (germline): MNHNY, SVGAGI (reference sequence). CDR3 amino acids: CASSPGRGNTEAFF.

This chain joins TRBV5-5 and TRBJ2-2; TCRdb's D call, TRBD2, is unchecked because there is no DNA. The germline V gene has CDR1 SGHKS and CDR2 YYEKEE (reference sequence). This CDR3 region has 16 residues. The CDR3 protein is CASSSGLAGTTGELFF.

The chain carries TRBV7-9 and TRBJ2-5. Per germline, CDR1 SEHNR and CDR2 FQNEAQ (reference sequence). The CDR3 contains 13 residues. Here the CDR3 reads CASSPSGGETQYF.

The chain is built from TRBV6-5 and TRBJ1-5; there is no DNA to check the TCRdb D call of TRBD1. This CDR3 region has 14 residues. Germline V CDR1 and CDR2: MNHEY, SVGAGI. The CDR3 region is CASSQGAGDQPQHF.

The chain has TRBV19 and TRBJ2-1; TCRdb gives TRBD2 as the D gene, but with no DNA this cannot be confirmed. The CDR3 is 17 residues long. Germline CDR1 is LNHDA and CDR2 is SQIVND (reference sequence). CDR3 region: CASTKGLATSSYNEQFF.

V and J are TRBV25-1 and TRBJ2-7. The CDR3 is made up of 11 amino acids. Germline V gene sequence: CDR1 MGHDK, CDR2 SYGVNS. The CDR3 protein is CASSATYEQYF.

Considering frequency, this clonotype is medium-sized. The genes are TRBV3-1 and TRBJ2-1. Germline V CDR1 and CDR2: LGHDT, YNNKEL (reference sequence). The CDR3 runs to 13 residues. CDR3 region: CASSRYLYNEQFF.

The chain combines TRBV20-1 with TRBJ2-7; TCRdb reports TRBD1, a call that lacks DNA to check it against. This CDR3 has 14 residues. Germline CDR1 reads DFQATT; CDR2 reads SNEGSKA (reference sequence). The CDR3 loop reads CSARGSRTENEQYF.

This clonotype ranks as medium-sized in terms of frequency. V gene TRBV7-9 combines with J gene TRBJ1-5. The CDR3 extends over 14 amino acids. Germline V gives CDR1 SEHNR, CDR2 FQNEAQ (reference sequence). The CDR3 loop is CASSDGWGNQPQHF.

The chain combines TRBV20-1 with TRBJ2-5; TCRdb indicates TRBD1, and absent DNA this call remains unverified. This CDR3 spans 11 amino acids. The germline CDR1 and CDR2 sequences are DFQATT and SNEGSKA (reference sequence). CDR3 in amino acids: CSPGARGTQYF.

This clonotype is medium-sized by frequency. Here the CDR3 reads CASGSFESGRTNQPQHF. V usage is TRBV12-5 and J usage is TRBJ1-5; the TRBD1 assignment by TCRdb is unverifiable without DNA. CDR1 and CDR2 from the germline V gene are LGHNT and FRNRAP. The CDR3 has 17 residues.

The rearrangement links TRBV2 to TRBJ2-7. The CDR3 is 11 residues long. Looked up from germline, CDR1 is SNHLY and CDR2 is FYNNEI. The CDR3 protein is CASSEAGEQYF.

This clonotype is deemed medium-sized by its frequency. The CDR3 protein is CASSPEEVYSNQPQHF. The V and J genes are TRBV14 and TRBJ1-5. Germline V gene sequence: CDR1 SGHDN, CDR2 FVKESK. The CDR3 totals 16 residues.

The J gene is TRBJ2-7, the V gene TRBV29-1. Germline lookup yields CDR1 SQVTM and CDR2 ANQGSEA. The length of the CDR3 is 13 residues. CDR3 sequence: CSADDSLSYEQYF.

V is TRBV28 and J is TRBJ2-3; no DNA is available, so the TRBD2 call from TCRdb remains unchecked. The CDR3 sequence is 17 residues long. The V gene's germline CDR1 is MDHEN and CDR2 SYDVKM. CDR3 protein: CASSPFRLAGGGREQYF.

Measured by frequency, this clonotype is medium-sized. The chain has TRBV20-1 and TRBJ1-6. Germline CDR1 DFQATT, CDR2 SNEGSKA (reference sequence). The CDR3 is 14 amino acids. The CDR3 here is CSAREPMPPLPLHF.

CDR3 residues: CSVDGTGESYEQYF. J is TRBJ2-7 and V is TRBV29-1; the TCRdb D gene call, TRBD1, has no DNA to confirm it. CDR1 is SQVTM, CDR2 ANQGSEA, per germline. The CDR3 is made up of 14 amino acids.

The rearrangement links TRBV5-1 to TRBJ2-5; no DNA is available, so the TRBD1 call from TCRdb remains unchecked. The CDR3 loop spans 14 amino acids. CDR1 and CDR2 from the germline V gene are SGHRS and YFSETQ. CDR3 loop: CASSPGTGQETQYF.

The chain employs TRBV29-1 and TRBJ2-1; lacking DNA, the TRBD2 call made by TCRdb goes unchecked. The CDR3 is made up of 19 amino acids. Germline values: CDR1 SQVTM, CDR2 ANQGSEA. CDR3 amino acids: CSVGPNVGLAGSSYNEQFF.

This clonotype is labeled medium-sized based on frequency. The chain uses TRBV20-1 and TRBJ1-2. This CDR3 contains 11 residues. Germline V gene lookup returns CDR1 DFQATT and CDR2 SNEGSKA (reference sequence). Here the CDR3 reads CSATESYGYTF.

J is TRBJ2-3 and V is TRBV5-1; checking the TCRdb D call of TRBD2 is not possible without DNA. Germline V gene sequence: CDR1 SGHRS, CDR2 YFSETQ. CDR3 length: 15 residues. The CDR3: CASSQTSTDTDTQYF.

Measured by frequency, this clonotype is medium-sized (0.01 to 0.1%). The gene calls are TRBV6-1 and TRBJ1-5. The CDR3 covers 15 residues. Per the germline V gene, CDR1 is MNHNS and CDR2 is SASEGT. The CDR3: CASRDLLNSNQPQHF.

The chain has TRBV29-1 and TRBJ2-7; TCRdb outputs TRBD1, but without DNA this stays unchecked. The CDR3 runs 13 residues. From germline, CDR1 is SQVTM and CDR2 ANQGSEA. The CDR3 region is CSVVATGDGEQYF.